Sequencing of this T cell receptor (beta chain) was carried out in a study of T-cell memory formation after mild COVID-19. Study-wide results and caveats: Clones shrinking between day 15 and 85 showed a balanced CD4/CD8 split, and those that grew later tilted toward CD4+.

TCRdb independently ran MiXCR on the 5' RACE reads; one entry per CDR3 protein. The table lists just over 400,000 distinct CDR3 sequences, more than 20% of them singletons. This clonotype was counted between two and nine times. Antigen: not known. A clone one base away is much larger, so this may be a read error. The CDR3 runs to 20 residues. The germline CDR1 and CDR2 sequences are KGHDR and SFDVKD. Germline trimming cut 4 bases from V and 3 bases from J; bases unmatched to any gene: 19. Sequenced input: PBMCs or a T cell subset sorted from them (not recorded which). This sequence was found in an adult woman who had mild COVID-19 (a few samples of this study predate the infection). Cell type and time point are not known. The J gene is TRBJ2-1, the V gene TRBV24-1, with 8 positions matching TRBD2. The CDR3 sequence: CATSETEGGTSGRYYNEQFF. The CDR3 DNA reads TGTGCCACCAGTGAGACCGAGGGGGGAACAAGCGGGAGATACTACAATGAGCAGTTCTTC.